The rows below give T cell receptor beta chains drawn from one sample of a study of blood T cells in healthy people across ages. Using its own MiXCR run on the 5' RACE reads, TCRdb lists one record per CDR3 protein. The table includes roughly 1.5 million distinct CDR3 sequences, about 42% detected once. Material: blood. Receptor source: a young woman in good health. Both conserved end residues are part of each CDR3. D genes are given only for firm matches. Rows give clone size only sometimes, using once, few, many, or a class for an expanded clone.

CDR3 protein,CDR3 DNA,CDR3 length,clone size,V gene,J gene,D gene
CASSQDLGRGETQYF,TGCGCCAGCAGCCAAGATCTGGGCAGAGGAGAGACCCAGTACTTC,15,NA,TRBV4-3,TRBJ2-5,NA
CAIRAGVGADNEQYF,TGTGCCATCCGGGCGGGGGTAGGGGCTGACAATGAGCAGTACTTC,15,few,TRBV10-3,TRBJ2-5,TRBD2
CASRKSGTGLSGANVLTF,TGTGCCAGCAGAAAATCCGGGACAGGGCTGTCTGGGGCCAACGTCCTGACTTTC,18,NA,TRBV12-3/TRBV12-4,TRBJ2-6,TRBD1
CSTSGDLSNQPQHF,TGCAGTACGAGTGGAGATCTTAGCAATCAGCCCCAGCATTTT,14,NA,TRBV20-1,TRBJ1-5,NA
CASSQLTGTAYGYTF,TGTGCCAGCAGTCAACTTACCGGGACAGCTTATGGCTACACCTTC,15,few,TRBV27,TRBJ1-2,TRBD1
CASSLGVLGAADTQYF,TGTGCCAGCAGCTTAGGGGTATTGGGCGCCGCTGATACGCAGTATTTT,16,NA,TRBV11-2,TRBJ2-3,NA
CASSENSGGDIQYF,TGTGCCAGCAGTGAAAATAGCGGGGGGGACATTCAGTACTTC,14,NA,TRBV2,TRBJ2-4,TRBD2
CASSLRLAGSGTDTQYF,TGTGCCAGCAGCTTACGGCTAGCGGGGTCGGGCACAGATACGCAGTATTTT,17,NA,TRBV11-2,TRBJ2-3,TRBD2
CASSLVSYIEAFF,TGTGCCAGCAGCTTGGTCTCATACATTGAAGCTTTCTTT,13,NA,TRBV7-9,TRBJ1-1,NA
CAGVEGTEAFF,TGTGCCGGAGTAGAGGGCACTGAAGCTTTCTTT,11,NA,TRBV30,TRBJ1-1,NA
CATSDFKGDWGYEQYF,TGTGCCACCAGTGATTTTAAAGGAGATTGGGGTTACGAGCAGTACTTC,16,few,TRBV24-1,TRBJ2-7,NA
CASSVTGTVYGYTF,TGTGCCAGCAGCGTTACCGGGACAGTCTATGGCTACACCTTC,14,NA,TRBV7-9,TRBJ1-2,TRBD1
CASSPRYTEAFF,TGTGCCAGCAGCCCGCGGTACACTGAAGCTTTCTTT,12,NA,TRBV7-2,TRBJ1-1,NA
CASSQDINRGNYGYTF,TGCGCCAGCAGCCAAGATATTAATCGGGGAAACTATGGCTACACCTTC,16,NA,TRBV4-3,TRBJ1-2,NA
CASSQYVRGSEQFF,TGCGCCAGCAGCCAATATGTCAGAGGCAGTGAGCAGTTCTTC,14,many,TRBV4-1,TRBJ2-1,NA
CASTRLGRGSSSYNEQYF,TGTGCCAGCACCAGACTAGGGCGGGGAAGTAGCTCCTACAATGAGCAGTACTTC,18,NA,TRBV28,TRBJ2-5,NA
CASSVGLAGVTYSEQFF,TGTGCCAGCAGCGTCGGGCTAGCGGGGGTTACGTACTCTGAGCAGTTCTTC,17,few,TRBV9,TRBJ2-1,TRBD2
CASSQERTSGAYGQYF,TGCGCCAGCAGCCAAGAACGGACTAGCGGAGCCTACGGGCAGTACTTC,16,NA,TRBV4-1,TRBJ2-7,TRBD2
CASSLGAAPDTQYF,TGTGCCAGCAGCTTAGGAGCCGCGCCAGATACGCAGTATTTT,14,few,TRBV11-3,TRBJ2-3,NA
CASSALGYAYEQYF,TGTGCCAGCAGCGCACTCGGTTATGCCTACGAGCAGTACTTC,14,few,TRBV9,TRBJ2-7,NA
CASSLRSLSTDTQYF,TGTGCCAGCAGCTTGAGGAGTTTAAGCACAGATACGCAGTATTTT,15,NA,TRBV7-9,TRBJ2-3,NA
CASSLSLNCNEQYF,TGTGCCAGCAGCTTATCTCTGAACTGCAATGAGCAGTACTTC,14,once,TRBV7-2,TRBJ2-7,NA
CASSLARKETQFF,TGTGCCAGCAGCTTAGCGAGGAAAGAGACCCAGTTCTTC,13,NA,TRBV7-6,TRBJ2-1,NA
CASSKAAQRKEPQHF,TGTGCCAGCAGCAAAGCGGCGCAGCGTAAAGAGCCCCAGCATTTT,15,few,TRBV21-1,TRBJ1-5,NA
CNGTSKAKNIQYF,TGCAACGGGACTAGTAAGGCCAAAAACATTCAGTACTTC,13,few,TRBV20-1,TRBJ2-4,TRBD2
CAISVGRGGEETQYF,TGTGCCATCAGTGTAGGCAGGGGAGGTGAAGAGACCCAGTACTTC,15,many,TRBV10-3,TRBJ2-5,NA
CSATPASGGTDTQYF,TGCAGTGCTACCCCGGCCAGCGGGGGCACAGATACGCAGTATTTT,15,few,TRBV20-1,TRBJ2-3,TRBD2
CASSNRLAGANEQFF,TGTGCCAGCAGCAACCGACTAGCGGGGGCCAATGAGCAGTTCTTC,15,NA,TRBV7-2,TRBJ2-1,TRBD2
CASSLGGRAGLNEQFF,TGTGCCAGCAGCTTAGGGGGACGAGCGGGACTCAATGAGCAGTTCTTC,16,NA,TRBV11-2,TRBJ2-1,TRBD2
CASSPVKTGFSFSGNTIYF,TGCGCCAGCAGCCCTGTTAAGACAGGGTTCTCTTTCTCTGGAAACACCATATATTTT,19,NA,TRBV4-3,TRBJ1-3,TRBD1
CASSLVGDLVVQPQHF,TGTGCCAGCAGCTTAGTTGGGGACTTGGTTGTTCAGCCCCAGCATTTT,16,NA,TRBV7-9,TRBJ1-5,NA
CASSLGLGWYNEQFF,TGTGCCAGCAGCTTAGGTCTCGGATGGTACAATGAGCAGTTCTTC,15,NA,TRBV7-2,TRBJ2-1,NA
CSVEGLAGETQYF,TGCAGCGTTGAAGGACTAGCGGGAGAGACCCAGTACTTC,13,NA,TRBV29-1,TRBJ2-5,TRBD2
CASSQGTRGSYNEQFF,TGCGCCAGCAGCCAAGGAACAAGAGGATCCTACAATGAGCAGTTCTTC,16,NA,TRBV4-2,TRBJ2-1,NA
CASSEGGGLAGWIYNEQFF,TGTGCCAGCAGCGAGGGGGGCGGACTAGCGGGATGGATCTACAATGAGCAGTTCTTC,19,NA,TRBV7-2,TRBJ2-1,TRBD2
CASSLGGLGYTF,TGTGCCAGCAGTTTGGGCGGGCTTGGCTACACCTTC,12,many,TRBV12-3/TRBV12-4,TRBJ1-2,NA
CVSSPFAEQFF,TGTGTCAGCAGTCCCTTCGCGGAGCAGTTCTTC,11,NA,TRBV6-5,TRBJ2-1,NA
CSATPTDRDGYTF,TGCAGTGCTACCCCGACAGACAGGGATGGCTACACCTTC,13,many,TRBV20-1,TRBJ1-2,TRBD1
CAISESGPGPDFTF,TGTGCCATCAGTGAGTCTGGGCCAGGACCCGATTTCACCTTC,14,NA,TRBV10-3,TRBJ1-2,NA
CSARDHDGSTYNEQFF,TGCAGTGCTAGAGATCACGACGGGAGTACCTACAATGAGCAGTTCTTC,16,few,TRBV20-1,TRBJ2-1,NA
CASSFRGVPNEKLFF,TGCGCCAGCAGCTTTCGGGGAGTCCCTAATGAAAAACTGTTTTTT,15,NA,TRBV5-1,TRBJ1-4,NA